The 10 T cell receptor beta chains below were found in one sample sequenced in a study of blood T cell repertoires in COVID-19. Measured with immunoSEQ multiplex PCR; TCRdb has only the in-frame clones, and not every one. This sample has around 95,000 clones, with almost 80% found just once. The material sequenced was peripheral blood. The receptors derive from an older man with active or convalescent COVID-19.

The chain is built from TRBV7-6 and TRBJ1-1; 10 nucleotides align to TRBD1. V was clipped by 4 bases and J by 4 bases; unmatched bases: 6. Germline CDR1 reads SGHVS; CDR2 reads FNYEAQ. This CDR3 is built from 15 residues. The CDR3 DNA reads as TGTGCCAGCAGCTCTCCGGGACAGGGGCCCACTGAAGCTTTCTTT. Amino acids: CASSSPGQGPTEAFF.

V and J are TRBV7-2 and TRBJ1-5, with D hard to call. Trimming removed 1 base from V and 4 bases from J, with 11 bases in between. The CDR3 is made up of 15 amino acids. CDR1 is SGHTA and CDR2 is FQGNSA in the germline V gene. The CDR3 coding sequence is TGTGCCAGCAGCTTAGATTCGGGCGGGAATCAGCCCCAGCATTTT. Translated, it gives CASSLDSGGNQPQHF.

The chain couples TRBV27 to TRBJ2-2; 7 bases line up with TRBD1. Germline CDR1 is MNHEY and CDR2 is SMNVEV (reference sequence). Losses at the gene ends were 6 bases for V and 1 base for J; bases not matched to a gene: 5. The CDR3 spans 15 residues. The CDR3 sequence: CASSSGTVNTGELFF. For the CDR3, the DNA is TGTGCCAGCAGCTCCGGGACAGTGAACACCGGGGAGCTGTTTTTT.

V gene TRBV2 combines with J gene TRBJ2-3, with 7 bases lining up with TRBD2. CDR1 SNHLY and CDR2 FYNNEI come from the germline V gene. Germline trimming cut 4 bases from V and 0 bases from J; bases unmatched to any gene: 4. There are 15 residues in the CDR3. CDR3 bases: TGTGCCAGCAGTGGGAGCGGGGTTAGCACAGATACGCAGTATTTT. This encodes CASSGSGVSTDTQYF.

CDR3 loop: CAISGGSAGYTF. In DNA form, the CDR3 reads TGTGCCATCAGTGGGGGCTCGGCTGGCTACACCTTC. The chain uses TRBV10-3 and TRBJ1-2, with TRBD1 as a possible D gene (5 bases). Germline V lookup: CDR1 ENHRY, CDR2 SYGVKD. CDR3 length: 12 amino acids. V was pared by 4 bases and J by 7 bases, with 10 bases between.

The chain couples TRBV6-2 or TRBV6-3 to TRBJ2-2, with D tentatively TRBD1 (5 bases). With 0 bases removed from V and 5 bases from J, the gap between germline ends came to 16 bases. This CDR3 is 17 amino acids long. Germline loops: CDR1 MNHEY, CDR2 SVGEGT. The CDR3 region is CASSYSGALQGTGELFF. The CDR3 DNA reads as TGTGCCAGCAGTTACTCGGGCGCTTTGCAGGGAACCGGGGAGCTGTTTTTT.

V usage is TRBV9 and J usage is TRBJ1-1; TRBD1 agrees at 9 bases. V was clipped by 4 bases and J by 6 bases; unmatched bases: 4. The CDR3 is 13 amino acids. The germline V gene encodes CDR1 SGDLS and CDR2 YYNGEE. CDR3 bases: TGTGCCAGCAGCCCACAGGGGGCGTCTGAAGCTTTCTTT. It yields the protein CASSPQGASEAFF.

This clone was found a few times. The chain carries TRBV18 and TRBJ1-5, with 10 bases aligning to TRBD1. The germline V gene has CDR1 KGHSH and CDR2 LQKENI. V shed 1 base, J shed 2 bases, and the junction held 2 bases outside the gene matches. This CDR3 is built from 16 residues. Here the CDR3 reads CASSPRGQGRNQPQHF. CDR3 bases: TGTGCCAGCTCACCACGGGGACAGGGGCGCAATCAGCCCCAGCATTTT.

The V and J genes are TRBV19 and TRBJ2-5; D is possibly TRBD1 (6 bases). Per germline, CDR1 LNHDA and CDR2 SQIVND (reference sequence). The V gene lost 3 bases and the J gene lost 4 bases, with 12 bases spanning the gap. The CDR3 consists of 14 residues. The CDR3 nucleotides are TGTGCCAGTAGTATGTACAGGGACGGAGAGACCCAGTACTTC. Residues: CASSMYRDGETQYF.

The V gene is TRBV30, the J gene TRBJ1-1; 10 bases agree with TRBD1. This CDR3 has 18 residues. J was trimmed by 8 bases and V by 1 base; bases with no gene match: 19. Per germline, CDR1 GTSNPN and CDR2 SVGIG (reference sequence). The CDR3 region is CAWSATAALDRGRYEAFF. For the CDR3, the DNA is TGTGCCTGGAGTGCGACCGCAGCCCTAGACAGGGGGCGATACGAAGCTTTCTTT.